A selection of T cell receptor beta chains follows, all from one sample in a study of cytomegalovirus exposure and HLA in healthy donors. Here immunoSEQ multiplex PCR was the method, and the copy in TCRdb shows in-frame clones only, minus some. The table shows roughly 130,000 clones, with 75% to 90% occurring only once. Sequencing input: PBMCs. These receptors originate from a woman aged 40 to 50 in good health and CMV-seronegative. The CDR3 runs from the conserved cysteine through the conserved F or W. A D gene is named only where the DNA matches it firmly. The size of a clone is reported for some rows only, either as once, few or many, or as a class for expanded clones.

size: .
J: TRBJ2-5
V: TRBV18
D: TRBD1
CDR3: CASSLGQGASETQYF
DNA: TGTGCCAGCTCACTGGGACAGGGGGCATCGGAGACCCAGTACTTC

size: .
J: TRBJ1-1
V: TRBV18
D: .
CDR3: CASSPDGRGEAFF
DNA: TGTGCCAGCTCACCTGATGGCCGTGGTGAAGCTTTCTTT

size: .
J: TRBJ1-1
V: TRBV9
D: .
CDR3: CASSVAGNTEAFF
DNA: TGTGCCAGCAGCGTCGCGGGGAACACTGAAGCTTTCTTT

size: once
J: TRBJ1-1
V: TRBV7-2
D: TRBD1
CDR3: CASSFTGTGGTEAFF
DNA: TGTGCCAGCAGCTTTACCGGGACAGGGGGCACTGAAGCTTTCTTT

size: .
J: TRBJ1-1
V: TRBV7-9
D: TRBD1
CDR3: CSSSGQGLNTEAFF
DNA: TGTTCCAGCAGCGGACAGGGACTGAACACTGAAGCTTTCTTT

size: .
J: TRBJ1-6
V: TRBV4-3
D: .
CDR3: CASSQDLRQSRGSPLHF
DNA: TGCGCCAGCAGCCAAGATCTACGACAGTCACGAGGTTCACCCCTCCACTTT

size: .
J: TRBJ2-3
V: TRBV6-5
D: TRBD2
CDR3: CASSFLAGGTPDTQYF
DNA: TGTGCCAGCAGTTTTTTAGCGGGGGGGACCCCAGATACGCAGTATTTT

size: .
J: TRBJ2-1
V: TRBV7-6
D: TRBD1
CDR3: CASSYGQGGSSYNEQFF
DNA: TGTGCCAGCAGCTACGGACAGGGTGGGAGCTCCTACAATGAGCAGTTCTTC

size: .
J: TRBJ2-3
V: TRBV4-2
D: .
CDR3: CASSQNYGLSTDTQYF
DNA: TGTGCCAGCAGCCAAAACTACGGACTTAGCACAGATACGCAGTATTTT

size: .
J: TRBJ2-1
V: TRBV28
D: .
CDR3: CASSVGVNNEQFF
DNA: TGTGCCAGCAGTGTGGGAGTGAACAATGAGCAGTTCTTC

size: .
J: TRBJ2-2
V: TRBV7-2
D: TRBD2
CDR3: CASSPSSGRNTGELFF
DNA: TGTGCCAGCAGCCCGTCTAGCGGGAGAAATACCGGGGAGCTGTTTTTT

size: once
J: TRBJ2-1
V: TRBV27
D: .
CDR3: CASSFDDGDEQFF
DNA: TGTGCCAGCAGTTTCGACGACGGAGATGAGCAGTTCTTC

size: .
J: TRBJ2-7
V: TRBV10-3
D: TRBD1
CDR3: CAISDSTGASYEQYF
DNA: TGTGCCATCAGTGACTCGACAGGGGCCTCCTACGAGCAGTACTTC

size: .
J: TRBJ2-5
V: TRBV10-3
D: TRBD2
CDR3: CAISESGGREETQYF
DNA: TGTGCCATCAGTGAGTCCGGCGGGAGGGAAGAGACCCAGTACTTC

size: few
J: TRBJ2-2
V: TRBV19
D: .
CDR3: CASSIDWGVGELFF
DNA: TGTGCCAGTAGTATAGATTGGGGGGTCGGGGAGCTGTTTTTT

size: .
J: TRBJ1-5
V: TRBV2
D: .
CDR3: CASGSRGLGNQPQHF
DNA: TGTGCCAGCGGTTCGCGAGGCCTTGGCAATCAGCCCCAGCATTTT

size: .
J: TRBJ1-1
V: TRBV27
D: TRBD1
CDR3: CASSSWTGANTEAFF
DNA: TGTGCCAGCAGTTCTTGGACAGGGGCGAACACTGAAGCTTTCTTT

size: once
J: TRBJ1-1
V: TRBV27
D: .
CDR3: CASSIQGLGTEAFF
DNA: TGTGCCAGCAGCATTCAGGGGTTAGGTACTGAAGCTTTCTTT

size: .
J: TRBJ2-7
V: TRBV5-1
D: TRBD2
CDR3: CASSLDSGGYEQYF
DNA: TGCGCCAGCAGCTTGGATTCGGGAGGCTACGAGCAGTACTTC

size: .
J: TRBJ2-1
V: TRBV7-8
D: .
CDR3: CASSPFSASDEQFF
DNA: TGTGCCAGCAGCCCGTTTAGCGCTAGCGATGAGCAGTTCTTC

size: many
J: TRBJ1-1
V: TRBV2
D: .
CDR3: CASRAGTEAFF
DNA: TGTGCCAGCAGGGCCGGGACAGAAGCTTTCTTT

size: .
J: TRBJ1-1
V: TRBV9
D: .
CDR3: CASSVDPTGLNTEAFF
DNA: TGTGCCAGCAGCGTCGACCCGACAGGACTGAACACTGAAGCTTTCTTT

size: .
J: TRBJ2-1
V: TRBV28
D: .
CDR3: CASSLYLGLRNEQFF
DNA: TGTGCCAGCAGTTTATATCTGGGGCTTAGGAATGAGCAGTTCTTC

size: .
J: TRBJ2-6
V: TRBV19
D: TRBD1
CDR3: CASTMTGAGANVLTF
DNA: TGTGCCAGCACAATGACAGGGGCTGGGGCCAACGTCCTGACTTTC